The next 4 T cell receptor beta chains were all read from a single sample in a study of cytomegalovirus exposure and HLA in healthy donors. PCR was performed using 60 Vbeta and 13 Jbeta primers. Sequencing used immunoSEQ multiplex PCR; TCRdb keeps in-frame clones, though not all of them. The sample table includes roughly 50,000 clones. Sequenced input: PBMCs. The receptors come from a woman in her fifties or sixties in good health and CMV-seropositive.

This chain links TRBV28 with TRBJ1-1; TRBD1 might be the D (5 bases). The CDR3 has 15 residues. Germline CDR1 reads MDHEN; CDR2 reads SYDVKM. Trimming left V 1 base short and J 0 bases short, with 9 bases between. The CDR3 region is CASSLSQGLNTEAFF. The CDR3 DNA follows: TGTGCCAGCAGTTTATCTCAGGGCCTGAACACTGAAGCTTTCTTT.

As concerns this clone: A read error may produce the germline difference seen at one junction end. The genes are TRBV7-9 and TRBJ1-5; 7 nucleotides align to TRBD1. The germline V gene has CDR1 SEHNR and CDR2 FQNEAQ (reference sequence). This CDR3 is 16 amino acids long. As DNA, the CDR3 is TGTGCCAGCAGCGTAGCGACAGGGAGTCAGGGTCAGCCCCAGCATTTT. Its protein is CASSVATGSQGQPQHF.

The chain links TRBV19 to TRBJ2-3; 8 bases map to TRBD2. The J segment lost 3 bases and the V segment lost 3 bases, leaving 2 bases of the junction unmatched. The germline gives CDR1 LNHDA, CDR2 SQIVND (reference sequence). This CDR3 region has 14 residues. The CDR3, as DNA: TGTGCCAGTAGTATTAGCGGGGTGACAGATACGCAGTATTTT. This encodes CASSISGVTDTQYF.

The rearrangement links TRBV11-3 to TRBJ1-5; D may be TRBD1 (5 bases). Trimming pared 5 bases from V and 3 bases from J, leaving 14 bases between. From germline, CDR1 is SGHNT and CDR2 YENEEA. This CDR3 has 15 amino acids. In DNA form, the CDR3 reads TGTGCCAGCAGCCCACTTGCCAGGGACAATCAGCCCCAGCATTTT. It translates to CASSPLARDNQPQHF.